Shown below are 9 T cell receptor beta chains from a single sample sequenced in a study of control samples from healthy donors and cancer patients. Measured with immunoSEQ multiplex PCR; TCRdb has only the in-frame clones, and not every one. The repertoire has around 50,000 clones, 85% to 95% of them found once; the top ten carry approximately 2.3%. Sequencing used blood. These receptors were obtained from a man under 40 in good health.

The DNA of the CDR3 is TGTGCCAGCAGCTTTGGACTAGGGGCCTACGAGCAGTACTTC. Translated: CASSFGLGAYEQYF. The genes are TRBV6-5 and TRBJ2-7; 7 nucleotides line up with TRBD2. Germline V CDR1 and CDR2: MNHEY, SVGAGI. CDR3 length equals 14 residues. Trimming at V came to 6 bases and at J to 2 bases, leaving 7 bases not matched to a gene.

CDR3 amino acids: CASSYPPQRNQPQHF. The DNA of the CDR3 is TGTGCCAGCAGTTACCCCCCTCAACGAAATCAGCCCCAGCATTTT. The chain recombines TRBV6-6 with TRBJ1-5; D not certain. Looked up from germline, CDR1 is MNHNY and CDR2 is SVGAGI (reference sequence). This CDR3 has 15 amino acids. V dropped 2 bases and J dropped 4 bases, with 12 bases sitting between them.

V usage is TRBV30 and J usage is TRBJ2-2, with TRBD1 as a possible D gene (5 bases). Germline V gene lookup returns CDR1 GTSNPN and CDR2 SVGIG (reference sequence). V dropped 3 bases and J dropped 6 bases, with 11 bases sitting between them. The CDR3 has 13 residues. CDR3 DNA sequence: TGTGCCTGGAGCGGACAACCCCCCGGGGAGCTGTTTTTT. Translated: CAWSGQPPGELFF.

This clone was recorded only once. The chain links TRBV11-2 to TRBJ2-2; D remains unclear. The CDR3 contains 16 residues. CDR1 is SGHAT and CDR2 is FQNNGV in the germline V gene. The V gene lost 3 bases and the J gene lost 4 bases, with 15 bases spanning the gap. This chain's CDR3 is CASSLAWDPGTGELFF. CDR3 DNA sequence: TGTGCCAGCAGCTTGGCGTGGGATCCGGGCACCGGGGAGCTGTTTTTT.

The chain recombines TRBV29-1 with TRBJ2-5; 15 bases line up with TRBD2. Trimming cost V 5 bases and J 1 base; bases outside gene matches: 5. Germline V lookup: CDR1 SQVTM, CDR2 ANQGSEA. The CDR3 consists of 16 residues. This CDR3 reads CSVRTSGRAVQETQYF. CDR3 bases: TGCAGCGTTCGGACTAGCGGGAGGGCCGTCCAAGAGACCCAGTACTTC.

The gene calls are TRBV5-4 and TRBJ2-7; D might be TRBD2 (6 bases). The V end lost 4 bases, the J end lost 7 bases, and 12 bases lay between the germline ends. Germline V gene sequence: CDR1 SGHNT, CDR2 YYREEE (reference sequence). The CDR3 spans 12 residues. The chain's CDR3 is CASSGGTREQYF. CDR3 bases: TGTGCCAGCAGCGGGGGGACCCGGGAGCAGTACTTC.

The CDR3 DNA is TGTGCCACCAGTGGCCCCTCCGGGACTAGCGGGAGGCCGTACAATGAGCAGTTCTTC. This translates into CATSGPSGTSGRPYNEQFF. This chain joins TRBV24-1 and TRBJ2-1, with 15 bases identical to TRBD2. Germline V lookup: CDR1 KGHDR, CDR2 SFDVKD. The J segment lost 4 bases and the V segment lost 5 bases, leaving 11 bases of the junction unmatched. The length of the CDR3 is 19 residues.

Here the CDR3 reads CASSVLQGAGQPQHF. In DNA form, the CDR3 reads TGTGCCAGCAGTGTCCTACAGGGGGCTGGTCAGCCCCAGCATTTT. V is TRBV2 and J is TRBJ1-5; 9 positions agree with TRBD1. CDR1 is SNHLY and CDR2 is FYNNEI in the germline V gene. V trimming: 4 bases; J trimming: 6 bases; junction bases outside the gene matches: 7. The CDR3 totals 15 residues.

This clone is classed as large. This chain links TRBV6-1 with TRBJ1-4; TRBD1 might be the D (5 bases). V lost 2 bases and J 2 bases, leaving 9 bases between the germline ends. Germline CDR1 reads MNHNS; CDR2 reads SASEGT. The CDR3 runs 15 residues. The CDR3 sequence is CASSELRGTNEKLFF. The CDR3 DNA sequence: TGTGCCAGCAGTGAACTTCGGGGGACTAATGAAAAACTGTTTTTT.